This T cell receptor beta chain was obtained from a study of brain T cells in children with intractable seizures. Overall study findings and caveats: Pre-surgery blood may have been undersampled, hiding some clones. Patients' HCMV serostatus was unknown; virus specificity rests on CDR3 similarity alone.

Only cases whose brain tissue showed the highest T cell transcript signatures were sequenced. Trimming removed 3 bases from V and 9 bases from J, with 10 bases in between. The CDR3 has 12 residues. As for this clone: Its cognate antigen is unknown.

The table came from immunoSEQ multiplex PCR; TCRdb's copy has only in-frame clones and leaves some out. The profile covers about 76,000 clones, with roughly 91% appearing a single time and around 1.6% taken by the ten largest. This TCR came from a boy younger than two with tuberous sclerosis and intractable seizures. Sequencing was performed on peripheral blood, taken at surgery. J is TRBJ2-3 and V is TRBV12-3 or TRBV12-4; D unresolved. This CDR3 reads CASSFAMGTQYF. CDR3 in DNA: TGTGCCAGCAGTTTTGCTATGGGGACGCAGTATTTT.